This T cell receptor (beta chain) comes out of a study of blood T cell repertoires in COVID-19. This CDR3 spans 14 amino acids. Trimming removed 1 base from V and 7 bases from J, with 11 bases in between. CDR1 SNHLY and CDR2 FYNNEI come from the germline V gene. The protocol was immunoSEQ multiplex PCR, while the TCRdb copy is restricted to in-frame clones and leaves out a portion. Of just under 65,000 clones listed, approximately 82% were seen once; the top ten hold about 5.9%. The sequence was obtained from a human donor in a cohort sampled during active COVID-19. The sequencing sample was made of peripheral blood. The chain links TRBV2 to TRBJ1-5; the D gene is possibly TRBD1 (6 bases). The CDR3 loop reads CASSEEGGVQPQHF. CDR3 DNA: TGTGCCAGCAGTGAAGAGGGGGGGGTCCAGCCCCAGCATTTT. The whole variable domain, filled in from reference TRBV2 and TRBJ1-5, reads EPEVTQTPSHQVTQMGQEVILRCVPISNHLYFYWYRQILGQKVEFLVSFYNNEISEKSEIFDDQFSVERPDGSNFTLKIRSTKLEDSAMYFCASSEEGGVQPQHFGDGTRLSIL.